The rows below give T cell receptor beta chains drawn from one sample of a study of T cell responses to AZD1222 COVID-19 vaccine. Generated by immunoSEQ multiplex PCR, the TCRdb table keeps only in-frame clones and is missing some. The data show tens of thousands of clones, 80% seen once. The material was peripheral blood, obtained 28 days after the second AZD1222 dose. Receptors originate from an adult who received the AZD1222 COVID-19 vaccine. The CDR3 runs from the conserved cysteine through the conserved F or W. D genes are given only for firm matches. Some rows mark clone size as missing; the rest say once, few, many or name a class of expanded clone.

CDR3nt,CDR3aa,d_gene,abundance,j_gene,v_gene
TGCAGCGTTACAAAACCCAACACTGAAGCTTTCTTT,CSVTKPNTEAFF,NA,NA,TRBJ1-1,TRBV29-1
TGTGCCAGCAGCTCGGGACAGGGGGATACGCAGTATTTT,CASSSGQGDTQYF,TRBD1,NA,TRBJ2-3,TRBV11-2
TGTGCCAGTAGCCCTAGCGGACCCTCCTACGAGCAGTACTTC,CASSPSGPSYEQYF,TRBD2,NA,TRBJ2-7,TRBV19
TGTGCCAGCAGTTTTTTGGACTACGAGCAGTACTTC,CASSFLDYEQYF,NA,NA,TRBJ2-7,TRBV28
TGCAGTGCTAGTATGGCGGCAGGGCGCCCGAACACTGAAGCTTTCTTT,CSASMAAGRPNTEAFF,NA,NA,TRBJ1-1,TRBV20-1
TGTGCCAGCAGCTTAGGCTGGAACCCCGCCGGTGGCTACACCTTC,CASSLGWNPAGGYTF,NA,NA,TRBJ1-2,TRBV7-2
TGTGCCAGCAGCTCCCAGGGGGAGATTCTTAATTCACCCCTCCACTTT,CASSSQGEILNSPLHF,TRBD1,few,TRBJ1-6,TRBV5-5
TGTGCCAGTAGTTTCAGGGGCGAGAACACTGAAGCTTTCTTT,CASSFRGENTEAFF,NA,NA,TRBJ1-1,TRBV19
TGTGCCAGCAGCTCCACCTCCGGGACAGGGTTACGTGGCTACACCTTC,CASSSTSGTGLRGYTF,TRBD1,NA,TRBJ1-2,TRBV5-4
TGTGCCAGCAGTTTTGGGAACAGGGGCGAGCAGTACTTC,CASSFGNRGEQYF,TRBD1,NA,TRBJ2-7,TRBV27
TGCGCCAGCAGCTTGAAGGAGGGGGCGGGGGATGGCTACACCTTC,CASSLKEGAGDGYTF,TRBD1,NA,TRBJ1-2,TRBV5-1
TGTGCCAGTAAACGGGCGGGGACAGGGGGCTCTAACTATGGCTACACCTTC,CASKRAGTGGSNYGYTF,TRBD1,few,TRBJ1-2,TRBV19
TGTGCCAGCACCCGAACAGGGGTAGGGCAGCCCCAGCATTTT,CASTRTGVGQPQHF,TRBD1,NA,TRBJ1-5,TRBV6-5
TGTGCCAGCAGTCGACAGGGGGTTTATGGTACCGGGGAGCTGTTTTTT,CASSRQGVYGTGELFF,TRBD1,NA,TRBJ2-2,TRBV6-6
TGTGCCAGCTCACCATCCTACAGGGGGCGCGGCTATGGCTACACCTTC,CASSPSYRGRGYGYTF,TRBD1,NA,TRBJ1-2,TRBV18
TGTGCCAGCAGCACGCGTGCTACAGGGGGCGACACTGAAGCTTTCTTT,CASSTRATGGDTEAFF,TRBD1,NA,TRBJ1-1,TRBV7-6
TGTGCCAGCAGCGGGGGGACAGGGGGCGATGGCTACACCTTC,CASSGGTGGDGYTF,TRBD1,NA,TRBJ1-2,TRBV5-4
TGCGCCAGCAGCGCTCCGGAAGAGGGGAAACATGGCTACACCTTC,CASSAPEEGKHGYTF,NA,NA,TRBJ1-2,TRBV5-1
TGTGCCAGCAGCCCCATGGGGGGCAGAGCTTTCTTT,CASSPMGGRAFF,NA,NA,TRBJ1-1,TRBV6-5
TGTGCCAGCAGTTTATCAGTCGGGATAGAGCTCAGGGGCTACACCTTC,CASSLSVGIELRGYTF,NA,NA,TRBJ1-2,TRBV27
TGTGCCAGCAGCAACAGGGGGGACAATCAGCCCCAGCATTTT,CASSNRGDNQPQHF,TRBD1,NA,TRBJ1-5,TRBV28
TGTGCCAGCAGCACCCCCGCCGGGCAGTACTTC,CASSTPAGQYF,NA,NA,TRBJ2-7,TRBV28
TGTGCCAGCAGCCCCGGCCGTAACTATGGCTACACCTTC,CASSPGRNYGYTF,NA,NA,TRBJ1-2,TRBV11-2
TGTGCCAGCAGCTTGTATGGACAGGGAGGCTCTGGAAACACCATATATTTT,CASSLYGQGGSGNTIYF,TRBD1,few,TRBJ1-3,TRBV5-6
TGTGCCAGCAGCTTAGCCCCCCCAGGGAGTGGAAACACCATATATTTT,CASSLAPPGSGNTIYF,NA,NA,TRBJ1-3,TRBV11-2
TGTGCCAGCAGTGTAGGGGACATACCCAATCAGCCCCAGCATTTT,CASSVGDIPNQPQHF,NA,NA,TRBJ1-5,TRBV2
TGCAGTGCTAGTTCCCTCAATCAGCCCCAGCATTTT,CSASSLNQPQHF,NA,few,TRBJ1-5,TRBV20-1
TGTGCCAGCAGCCGGGACAGAAACGAGCAGTACTTC,CASSRDRNEQYF,TRBD1,NA,TRBJ2-7,TRBV7-2
TGTGCCAGCAGTGAAGGCAGGCTATATAATTCACCCCTCCACTTT,CASSEGRLYNSPLHF,NA,NA,TRBJ1-6,TRBV2
TGTGCCAGCAGTCTGAATCAGGGGTGGGGATATAATTCACCCCTCCACTTT,CASSLNQGWGYNSPLHF,NA,NA,TRBJ1-6,TRBV27
TGTGCCAGCAGTGAAGAGAGTGGGCAGATATCCTATGGCTACACCTTC,CASSEESGQISYGYTF,NA,few,TRBJ1-2,TRBV2
TGTGCCAGCGGGACAGGGATGTTCACTGAAGCTTTCTTT,CASGTGMFTEAFF,TRBD1,few,TRBJ1-1,TRBV7-2
TGTGCCAGCTCACCACCGGAGAAGGGTGTAGGGGCCGGGGAGCTGTTTTTT,CASSPPEKGVGAGELFF,NA,NA,TRBJ2-2,TRBV18
TGTGCCTGGAACCCGGGACAATACTACGAGCAGTACTTC,CAWNPGQYYEQYF,NA,NA,TRBJ2-7,TRBV30
TGTGCCAGCAGTGAAGCACTAGCGGATCGCACAGATACGCAGTATTTT,CASSEALADRTDTQYF,TRBD2,NA,TRBJ2-3,TRBV2
TGTGCCAGCAGCCCACTCGGGACAGCCAAAAACATTCAGTACTTC,CASSPLGTAKNIQYF,NA,NA,TRBJ2-4,TRBV5-6
TGTGCCAGCACCCACAGCGTAGGCACCGGGGAGCTGTTTTTT,CASTHSVGTGELFF,NA,NA,TRBJ2-2,TRBV7-9
TGTGCCAGCAGCCCCCGGGACAGGGTCTATGGCTACACCTTC,CASSPRDRVYGYTF,TRBD1,NA,TRBJ1-2,TRBV3-1/TRBV3-2
TGTGCCAGCAGCTTAGCGGGGCAGCCCCAGCATTTT,CASSLAGQPQHF,NA,NA,TRBJ1-5,TRBV7-9
TGCGCCAGCAGCTTGGGAAGGGTTCCCAATGAAAAACTGTTTTTT,CASSLGRVPNEKLFF,NA,NA,TRBJ1-4,TRBV5-1
TGTGCCAGCAGTTATATTCCAGTTAACTATGGCTACACCTTC,CASSYIPVNYGYTF,NA,NA,TRBJ1-2,TRBV6-2/TRBV6-3
TGTGCCAGCAGCTTGGCAGCACAAAGGAAGGAGACCCAGTACTTC,CASSLAAQRKETQYF,NA,NA,TRBJ2-5,TRBV5-4
TGTGCCAGCAGCTTAGGGTCTAGGGGTGCTAACTATGGCTACACCTTC,CASSLGSRGANYGYTF,NA,NA,TRBJ1-2,TRBV11-2
TGTGCCAGCAGCCCTTGGACTAGCGGATCCACAGATACGCAGTATTTT,CASSPWTSGSTDTQYF,TRBD2,NA,TRBJ2-3,TRBV9
TGTGCCAGCAGGATTAACACTGAAGCTTTCTTT,CASRINTEAFF,NA,NA,TRBJ1-1,TRBV6-5
TGTGCCAGCACCCCCCGTCGAGGAACAGATACGCAGTATTTT,CASTPRRGTDTQYF,NA,NA,TRBJ2-3,TRBV7-2
TGTGCCAGCAGTTTAGGAGGGACAGCCTTTAATGAAAAACTGTTTTTT,CASSLGGTAFNEKLFF,TRBD1,NA,TRBJ1-4,TRBV28
TGTGCCAGCAGCCAGGGGGCGAGAAACACCATATATTTT,CASSQGARNTIYF,NA,NA,TRBJ1-3,TRBV3-1/TRBV3-2
TGTGCCAGCTCACCACCTTCTCTCGGGTCCTACAATGAGCAGTTCTTC,CASSPPSLGSYNEQFF,NA,NA,TRBJ2-1,TRBV18
TGTGCCAGCAGCCAATTATCGGGGCCTGGAAACACCATATATTTT,CASSQLSGPGNTIYF,NA,NA,TRBJ1-3,TRBV3-1/TRBV3-2
TGTGCCACCAGCAGACAGGGCGAGAACTATGGCTACACCTTC,CATSRQGENYGYTF,TRBD1,NA,TRBJ1-2,TRBV6-2/TRBV6-3
TGTGCCAGCAGCTTTCTTGGGGGAGGAGGAGGGGAGACCCAGTACTTC,CASSFLGGGGGETQYF,NA,NA,TRBJ2-5,TRBV7-2
TGTGCCAGCCTGAAAACTGAGAGTGGAAACACCATATATTTT,CASLKTESGNTIYF,NA,NA,TRBJ1-3,TRBV7-2
TGTGCCAGCAGCCAAGAGGACAGGGGGATAAACACTGAAGCTTTCTTT,CASSQEDRGINTEAFF,TRBD1,NA,TRBJ1-1,TRBV3-1/TRBV3-2
TGTGCCAGTAGTTCAGCGGACTCCTACGAGCAGTACTTC,CASSSADSYEQYF,NA,few,TRBJ2-7,TRBV19
TGTGCCAGCAGCCAAGGTAATCTTAACACTGAAGCTTTCTTT,CASSQGNLNTEAFF,NA,NA,TRBJ1-1,TRBV3-1/TRBV3-2
TGTGCCAGCAGCCTGGGGACAGGCATGAACACTGAAGCTTTCTTT,CASSLGTGMNTEAFF,TRBD1,NA,TRBJ1-1,TRBV3-1/TRBV3-2
TGTGCCACCAGTGGATCCCCCGGGGACAGGGGTTTGCCAGATACGCAGTATTTT,CATSGSPGDRGLPDTQYF,TRBD1,few,TRBJ2-3,TRBV24-1